This T cell receptor beta chain was observed in a study of Ad26.COV2.S vaccination and SARS-CoV-2 variants. Study details: Intramuscularly, Ad26.COV2.S was given either once or twice, 56 days apart. Whole-study results and caveats: Estimates derived from TCR breadth and depth analyses may have underestimated total T cell responses.

Regarding this clone: Its antigen is not known.

As to treatment: approximately 18 received Ad26.COV2.S at low or high dose, single or two shots; 5 received placebo; per-sample allocation not given. All samples were drawn on day 63, counting from the first vaccine or placebo injection. A Boston adult aged 18-55 years was the donor. Clones were sequenced by immunoSEQ multiplex PCR, and TCRdb holds only the in-frame ones, with some missing. The table lists about 350,000 clones, 70% to 90% of them singletons. The germline CDR1 and CDR2 sequences are SGHKS and YYEKEE (reference sequence). Trimming pared 3 bases from V and 3 bases from J, leaving 12 bases between. This CDR3 comprises 15 residues.

The sequence was collected from a person aged 18-60 years who received the Ad26.COV2.S COVID-19 vaccine or a placebo. The specimen comprised peripheral blood, sampled in a trial of Ad26.COV2.S vaccine versus placebo. V gene TRBV5-5 combines with J gene TRBJ2-2; no clear D gene. The CDR3 sequence: CASSSVPLYTGELFF. CDR3 DNA: TGTGCCAGCAGCTCTGTCCCCCTCTACACCGGGGAGCTGTTTTTT.